The TCR beta chain under discussion was sequenced for a study of early T cells in non-severe SARS-CoV-2 infection. In the study overall: It was bulk RNA from unsorted whole blood that was sequenced, and the chains were unpaired.

Whole-study results and caveats: Using VDJdb, the matching emphasized anti-spike CD8 responses while missing private and CD4 specificities.

CDR1 and CDR2 from the germline V gene are SQVTM and ANQGSEA. Trimming removed 6 bases at V and 2 bases at J, with 8 bases between. The CDR3 is made up of 11 amino acids. On this clonotype: Its antigen is undetermined.

Attachment of unique molecular identifiers was made to individual cDNA molecules. From the 5' RACE reads, TCRdb called clonotypes with MiXCR, one entry per CDR3 protein. The table shows just under 65,000 distinct CDR3 sequences, with around 11% occurring only once. This receptor was identified in an adult who was a healthcare worker with PCR-confirmed SARS-CoV-2 infection or an uninfected control (not recorded which). The chain uses TRBV29-1 and TRBJ2-7; a weak D match, TRBD2 (5 bases). This material consisted of whole blood, taken at baseline. The CDR3 loop is CSVTGAYEQYF. The CDR3 nucleotides read TGCAGCGTCACCGGGGCCTACGAGCAGTACTTC.